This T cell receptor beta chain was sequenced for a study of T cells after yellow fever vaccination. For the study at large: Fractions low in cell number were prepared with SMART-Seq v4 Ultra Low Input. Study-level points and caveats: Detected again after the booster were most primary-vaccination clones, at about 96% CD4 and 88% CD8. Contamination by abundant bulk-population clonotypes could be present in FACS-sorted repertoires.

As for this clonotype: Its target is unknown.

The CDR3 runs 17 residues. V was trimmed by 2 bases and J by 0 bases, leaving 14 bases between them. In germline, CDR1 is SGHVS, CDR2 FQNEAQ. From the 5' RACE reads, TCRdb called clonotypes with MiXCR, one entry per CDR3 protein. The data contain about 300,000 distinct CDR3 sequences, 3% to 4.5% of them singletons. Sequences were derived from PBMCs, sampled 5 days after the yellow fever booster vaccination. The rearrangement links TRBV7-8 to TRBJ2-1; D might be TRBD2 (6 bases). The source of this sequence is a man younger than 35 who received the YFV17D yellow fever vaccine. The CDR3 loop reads CASSLRSGGVSYNEQFF. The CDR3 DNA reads TGTGCCAGCAGCTTAAGGTCCGGAGGGGTCTCCTACAATGAGCAGTTCTTC.